The T cell receptor (beta chain) described here comes from a study of blood T cell repertoires in COVID-19. Study summary: Sites in the United States, Italy and Spain provided acute and convalescent COVID-19 samples. PBMCs, B-cell-depleted T cells, or T cells were the source of the cDNA or gDNA that made up the material.

V was trimmed by 2 bases and J by 5 bases, leaving 13 bases between them. The CDR3 consists of 15 residues. Germline V gives CDR1 MNHNS, CDR2 SASEGT. In the original workflow: It was from reference gene primer amplification that nucleated cell counts were estimated. Produced via immunoSEQ multiplex PCR; TCRdb's table is partial and in-frame only. Clone size and V and J calls were adopted from that table, with D and trimming inferred from the DNA. Of about 230,000 clones listed, over 70% were seen once; the top ten hold 7.9%. This clone was seen once. V and J are TRBV6-1 and TRBJ2-1, with a tentative D call TRBD2 (6 bases). The sequencing input was peripheral blood. The sequence was obtained from an elderly woman with acute or convalescent COVID-19. The DNA for the CDR3 is TGTGCCAGCAGTGAATCGGGGCGGGGTAACAATGAGCAGTTCTTC. Translating it yields CASSESGRGNNEQFF.